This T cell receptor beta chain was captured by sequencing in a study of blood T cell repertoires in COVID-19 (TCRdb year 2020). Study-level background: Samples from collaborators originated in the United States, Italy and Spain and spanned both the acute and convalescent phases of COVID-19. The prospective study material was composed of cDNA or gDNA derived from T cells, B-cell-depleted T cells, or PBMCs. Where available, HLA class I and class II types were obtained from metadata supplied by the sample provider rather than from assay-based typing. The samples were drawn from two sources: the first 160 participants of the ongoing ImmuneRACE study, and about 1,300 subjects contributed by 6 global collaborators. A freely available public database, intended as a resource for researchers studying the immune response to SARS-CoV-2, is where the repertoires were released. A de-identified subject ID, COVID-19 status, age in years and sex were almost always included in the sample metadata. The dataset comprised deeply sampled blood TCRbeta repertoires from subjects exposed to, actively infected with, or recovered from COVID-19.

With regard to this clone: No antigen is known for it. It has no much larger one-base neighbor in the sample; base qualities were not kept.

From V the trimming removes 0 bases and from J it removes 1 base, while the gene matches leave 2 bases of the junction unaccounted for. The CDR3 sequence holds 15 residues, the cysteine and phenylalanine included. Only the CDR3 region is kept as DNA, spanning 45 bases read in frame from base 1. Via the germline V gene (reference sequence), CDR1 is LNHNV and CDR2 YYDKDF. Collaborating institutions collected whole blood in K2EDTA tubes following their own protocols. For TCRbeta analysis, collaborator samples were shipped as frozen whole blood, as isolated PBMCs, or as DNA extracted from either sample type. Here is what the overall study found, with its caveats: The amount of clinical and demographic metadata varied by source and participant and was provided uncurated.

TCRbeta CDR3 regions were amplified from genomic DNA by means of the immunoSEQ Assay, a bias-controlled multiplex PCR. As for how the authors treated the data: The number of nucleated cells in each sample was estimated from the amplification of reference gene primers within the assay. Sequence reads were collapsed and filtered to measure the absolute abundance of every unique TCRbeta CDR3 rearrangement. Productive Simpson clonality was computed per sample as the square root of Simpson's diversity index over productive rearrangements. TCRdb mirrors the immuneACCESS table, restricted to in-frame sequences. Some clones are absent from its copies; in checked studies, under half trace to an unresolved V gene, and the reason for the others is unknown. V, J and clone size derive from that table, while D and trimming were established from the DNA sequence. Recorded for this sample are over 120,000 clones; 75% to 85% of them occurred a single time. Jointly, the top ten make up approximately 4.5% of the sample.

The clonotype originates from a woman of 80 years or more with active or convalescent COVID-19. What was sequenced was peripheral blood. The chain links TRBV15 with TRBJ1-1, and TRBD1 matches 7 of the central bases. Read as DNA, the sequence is TGTGCCACCAGCAGAGAACGGACAGGGAACACTGAAGCTTTCTTT. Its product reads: CATSRERTGNTEAFF.